This T cell receptor (beta chain) emerged from a study of T-cell reconstitution after alpha-beta-depleted transplantation in children. The library targeted TCRbeta and was prepared with unique molecular identifiers. MiXCR was run by TCRdb on the PCR reads, yielding one entry per CDR3 protein. This sample has 500,000 to 650,000 distinct CDR3 sequences, with 13% found just once. This CDR3 spans 16 amino acids. Trimming left V 4 bases short and J 1 base short, with 15 bases between. The germline V gene has CDR1 SGDLS and CDR2 YYNGEE. Study-level points and caveats: The high TCRbeta diversity at day 60 in some patients came from surviving recipient T cells and thymic progenitors. One year after transplant, T-cell counts and diversity came mostly from newly produced T cells.

Concerning this clonotype itself: Its matching antigen is unknown.

The receptor's source is a male patient younger than 18 who had a stem cell transplant for acute myeloid leukemia, so the T cells may come from the graft donor. Sample: PBMCs, mostly from graft donor cells, taken 360 days after TCRalphabeta/CD19-depleted stem cell transplant. The chain couples TRBV9 to TRBJ2-1; D possibly corresponds to TRBD2 (6 bases). The CDR3 reads CASSPTPGRSYNEQFF. The DNA for the CDR3 is TGTGCCAGCAGCCCAACACCCGGGAGATCCTACAATGAGCAGTTCTTC.